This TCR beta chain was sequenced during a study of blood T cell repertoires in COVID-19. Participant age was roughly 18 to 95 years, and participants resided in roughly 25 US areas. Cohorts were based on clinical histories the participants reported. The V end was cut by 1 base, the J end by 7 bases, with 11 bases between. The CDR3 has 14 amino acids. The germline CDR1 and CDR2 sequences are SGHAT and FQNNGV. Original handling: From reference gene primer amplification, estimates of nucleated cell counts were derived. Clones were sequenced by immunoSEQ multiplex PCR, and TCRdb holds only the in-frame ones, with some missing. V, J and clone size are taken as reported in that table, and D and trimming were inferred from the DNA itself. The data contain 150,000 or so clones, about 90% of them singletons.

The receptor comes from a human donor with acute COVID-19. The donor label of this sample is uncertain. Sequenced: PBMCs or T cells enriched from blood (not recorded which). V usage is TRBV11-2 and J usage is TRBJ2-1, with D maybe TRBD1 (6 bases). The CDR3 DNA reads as TGTGCCAGCAGCTTAGGCAGGGGAACGAATGAGCAGTTCTTC. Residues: CASSLGRGTNEQFF.